Reported below is one T cell receptor (beta chain). The CDR3 extends over 14 amino acids. Between the trimmed V and J ends, which lost 2 bases and 0 bases, there was a span of 8 bases. CDR1 is SGHRS and CDR2 is YFSETQ in the germline V gene. Recovery meant two consecutive negative NP/OP PCR tests, professional clearance, or resolved symptoms. Some clones are missing from TCRdb's copy, which holds only in-frame ones; the method was immunoSEQ multiplex PCR. The repertoire holds just over 350,000 clones, about 90% seen once, with 2.5% to 3% in the top ten. This sample stems from a study of blood T cell repertoires in COVID-19.

Sequenced: PBMCs or T cells enriched from blood (not recorded which). The chain uses TRBV5-1 and TRBJ1-1, with D possibly matching TRBD1 (5 bases). This TCR came from a woman between 25 and 40 years old who had recovered from COVID-19. In DNA, the CDR3 is TGCGCCAGCAGCTTCAGACAGATGAACACTGAAGCTTTCTTT. Protein: CASSFRQMNTEAFF.